These 3 T cell receptor beta chains came from one sample sequenced in a study of a mutant IDH1 vaccine in newly diagnosed glioma. Time point noted: baseline, week 1 (first vaccination visit). Treatment: pre-vaccination baseline after standard-of-care therapy. Clones were sequenced by immunoSEQ multiplex PCR, and TCRdb holds only the in-frame ones, with some missing. Here the sample spans approximately 100,000 clones, roughly 90% being singletons. Specimen: PBMCs, collected from a glioma patient treated with radiotherapy, temozolomide or both. Source of these receptors: a woman between 45 and 60 years old with glioma.

The J gene is TRBJ1-2, the V gene TRBV28; a weak D match, TRBD1 (5 bases). V was pared by 1 base and J by 6 bases, with 9 bases between. The length of the CDR3 is 13 residues. Germline V CDR1 and CDR2: MDHEN, SYDVKM. The CDR3 DNA sequence: TGTGCCAGCAGTTTATCGGGGGGAGATGGCTACACCTTC. Translation: CASSLSGGDGYTF.

The DNA for the CDR3 is TGTGCCAGCAGTTATAATGGGGGCACAGATACGCAGTATTTT. Translation gives CASSYNGGTDTQYF. The chain joins TRBV6-5 to TRBJ2-3, with no clear D. V lost 3 bases and J 1 base, leaving 8 bases between the germline ends. The CDR3 has 14 residues. Germline V lookup: CDR1 MNHEY, CDR2 SVGAGI.

CDR3 nucleotides: TGTGCCAGCACCGAGGACGGCTTGAACACTGAAGCTTTCTTT. This encodes CASTEDGLNTEAFF. The chain is built from TRBV9 and TRBJ1-1; D is undetermined. The V gene lost 6 bases and the J gene lost 0 bases, with 12 bases spanning the gap. The germline V gene has CDR1 SGDLS and CDR2 YYNGEE. The CDR3 extends over 14 amino acids.